These 25 T cell receptor beta chains were sequenced from one sample in a study of CD8+CD57+ T cells in acquired aplastic anemia. Only patients with CD8+CD57+ cell expansion on flow cytometry were chosen for sequencing. Both TCR beta VDJ combination and CDR3 sequence profiling were carried out. Genomic DNA was the template for this profiling. A single record per CDR3 protein comes from TCRdb applying MiXCR to the reads. Found here are around 130,000 distinct CDR3 sequences, roughly 55% of them singletons; the top ten hold 25% to 30%. Sequencing was performed on sorted CD4+, CD8+, or CD8+CD57+ T cells (not recorded which) from PBMCs. These receptors came from a human donor with aplastic anemia.

This clonotype was picked up many times. This chain uses TRBV5-1 with TRBJ2-1; possible D gene TRBD2, 5 bases. This CDR3 region has 13 residues. Germline V lookup: CDR1 SGHRS, CDR2 YFSETQ. With 2 bases removed from V and 3 bases from J, the gap between germline ends came to 6 bases. The CDR3 here is CASSFGIYNEQFF. The CDR3 DNA reads as TGCGCCAGCAGCTTCGGGATCTACAATGAGCAGTTCTTC.

This rearrangement joins TRBV4-2 to TRBJ2-7; TRBD2 matches at 7 bases. CDR1 is LGHNA, CDR2 YNFKEQ, per germline. J lost 4 bases, V lost 0 bases, and 6 bases had no gene match. This CDR3 contains 15 residues. CDR3 loop: CASSQDPLAAYEQYF. CDR3 DNA: TGTGCCAGCAGCCAAGACCCTCTAGCGGCGTACGAGCAGTACTTC.

The rearrangement uses TRBV7-9 and TRBJ2-7, with D maybe TRBD1 (6 bases). The V end lost 1 base, the J end lost 2 bases, and 9 bases lay between the germline ends. This CDR3 has 14 residues. The germline CDR1 and CDR2 sequences are SEHNR and FQNEAQ (reference sequence). CDR3 loop: CASSLVSGAYEQYF. The CDR3 bases are TGTGCCAGCAGCTTAGTATCAGGGGCCTACGAGCAGTACTTC.

The rearrangement links TRBV19 to TRBJ2-5, with D tentatively TRBD1 (5 bases). Germline CDR1 LNHDA, CDR2 SQIVND (reference sequence). The CDR3 totals 13 residues. The germline V and J ends were trimmed by 9 bases and 2 bases, with 13 bases remaining between them. The CDR3 nucleotides are TGTGCCAGCAGCTGGGGCGAGCAAGAGACCCAGTACTTC. Residues: CASSWGEQETQYF.

This clonotype was recorded a few times. The chain links TRBV12-3 or TRBV12-4 to TRBJ1-5; possible D gene TRBD1, 5 bases. The CDR3 is made up of 17 amino acids. Deletions cut 5 bases from V and 0 bases from J, with 17 bases between. This CDR3 reads CASSAGLLGGSNQPQHF. The DNA of the CDR3 is TGTGCCAGCAGTGCTGGCCTCTTGGGGGGTAGCAATCAGCCCCAGCATTTT.

This clonotype was seen ten or more times. V usage is TRBV4-2 and J usage is TRBJ2-3; no clear D. Germline CDR1 and CDR2: LGHNA and YNFKEQ. Trimming shortened V by 4 bases and J by 0 bases, and 26 bases separated the two germline ends. The CDR3 totals 20 residues. DNA of the CDR3: TGTGCCAGCAGCCTTCGGCCCGTCGGTTTATCGGTAACTAGCACAGATACGCAGTATTTT. Residues: CASSLRPVGLSVTSTDTQYF.

Ten or more counts support this clonotype. The V call is TRBV5-6, the J call TRBJ2-6, with no clear D. Trimming pared 0 bases from V and 2 bases from J, leaving 6 bases between. CDR1 and CDR2 (germline): SGHDT, YYEEEE. The CDR3 sequence is 15 residues long. The chain's CDR3 is CASSLGGTGANVLTF. CDR3 DNA: TGTGCCAGCAGCTTGGGGGGAACTGGGGCCAACGTCCTGACTTTC. The full variable domain, its missing parts supplied by reference TRBV5-6 and TRBJ2-6, is DAGVTQSPTHLIKTRGQQVTLRCSPKSGHDTVSWYQQALGQGPQFIFQYYEEEERQRGNFPDRFSGHQFPNYSSELNVNALLLGDSALYLCASSLGGTGANVLTFGAGSRLTVL.

This clonotype was seen ten or more times. The V call is TRBV20-1, the J call TRBJ1-5; perhaps TRBD1 as D (5 bases). In germline, CDR1 is DFQATT, CDR2 SNEGSKA (reference sequence). With 6 bases removed from V and 1 base from J, the gap between germline ends came to 13 bases. CDR3 length equals 14 residues. DNA of the CDR3: TGCAGTGCAACAGGTCGTAGGAGCAATCAGCCCCAGCATTTT. Its protein is CSATGRRSNQPQHF.

The chain is built from TRBV14 and TRBJ2-5; TRBD2 matches at 8 bases. The V gene end was trimmed by 3 bases and the J gene end by 5 bases; junction bases not matched to a gene: 14. CDR1 is SGHDN and CDR2 is FVKESK in the germline V gene. The CDR3 has 17 residues. CDR3 region: CASSQCGGLGGRETQYF. In DNA, the CDR3 is TGTGCCAGCAGCCAGTGCGGGGGGCTAGGGGGTCGGGAGACCCAGTACTTC. Complete variable domain (other parts from reference TRBV14 and TRBJ2-5): EAGVTQFPSHSVIEKGQTVTLRCDPISGHDNLYWYRRVMGKEIKFLLHFVKESKQDESGMPNNRFLAERTGGTYSTLKVQPAELEDSGVYFCASSQCGGLGGRETQYFGPGTRLLVL.

This clonotype was detected ten times or more. This sequence joins TRBV5-6 and TRBJ1-6, with D maybe TRBD1 (5 bases). There are 14 residues in the CDR3. Germline V gene sequence: CDR1 SGHDT, CDR2 YYEEEE. Trimming removed 6 bases at V and 9 bases at J, with 16 bases between. CDR3 in amino acids: CASTRGPSGSPLHF. DNA of the CDR3: TGTGCCAGCACCCGGGGACCGTCGGGTTCACCCCTCCACTTT.

This chain connects TRBV20-1 to TRBJ2-5; 11 bases fit TRBD2. The CDR3 totals 15 residues. V lost 5 bases to trimming and J lost 5 bases; unmatched junction nucleotides: 10. The germline V gene encodes CDR1 DFQATT and CDR2 SNEGSKA (reference sequence). CDR3 protein: CSAEPTSGSKETQYF. CDR3 bases: TGCAGTGCTGAACCTACTAGCGGGAGTAAGGAGACCCAGTACTTC.

V is TRBV7-2 and J is TRBJ2-3; TRBD2 aligns across 7 bases. The CDR3 length is 16 residues. Germline V gene data show CDR1 as SGHTA and CDR2 as FQGNSA. Trimming removed 0 bases from V and 5 bases from J; junction bases left unmatched: 8. CDR3 in DNA: TGTGCCAGCAGCTTAGCGTTCGGGGCGGGGGTAGATACGCAGTATTTT. Protein sequence: CASSLAFGAGVDTQYF.

The gene calls are TRBV11-2 and TRBJ2-1; TRBD2 matches 11 bases. CDR3 length: 18 residues. V dropped 5 bases and J dropped 4; count of bases not matched to a gene: 13. Per germline, CDR1 SGHAT and CDR2 FQNNGV. The CDR3 nucleotides are TGTGCCAGCAGCCCCGGGCGGGTGGGGACTAGCGGTTACAATGAGCAGTTCTTC. This encodes CASSPGRVGTSGYNEQFF. The full variable domain, in which reference TRBV11-2 and TRBJ2-1 provide the parts outside the CDR3, is EAGVAQSPRYKIIEKRQSVAFWCNPISGHATLYWYQQILGQGPKLLIQFQNNGVVDDSQLPKDRFSAERLKGVDSTLKIQPAKLEDSAVYLCASSPGRVGTSGYNEQFFGPGTRLTVL.

The chain combines TRBV24-1 with TRBJ2-2; possibly TRBD2 for D (5 bases). The CDR3 loop spans 17 amino acids. V shed 2 bases and J shed 2 bases, with 14 bases lying between them. Germline values: CDR1 KGHDR, CDR2 SFDVKD. The CDR3 protein is CATSDSPPGYNTGELFF. The DNA of the CDR3 is TGTGCCACCAGTGATTCTCCCCCGGGGTACAACACCGGGGAGCTGTTTTTT.

This clonotype was picked up a small number of times. This chain uses TRBV3-1 with TRBJ2-1, with 14 bases lining up with TRBD2. Germline V gene data show CDR1 as LGHDT and CDR2 as YNNKEL (reference sequence). J gave up 1 base and V 2 bases, and 13 bases lay outside the gene matches. This CDR3 is built from 21 residues. In nucleotides, the CDR3 is TGTGCCAGCAGCCAACATCACTTTCGACTAGCGGGGGGGCAATCCTACAATGAGCAGTTCTTC. It is translated as CASSQHHFRLAGGQSYNEQFF.

V gene TRBV19 combines with J gene TRBJ2-3; TRBD2 agrees at 7 bases. Germline assignment: CDR1 LNHDA and CDR2 SQIVND (reference sequence). The length of the CDR3 is 12 residues. The CDR3 sequence: CPAGTSADTQYF. The CDR3 DNA reads TGTCCAGCGGGAACAAGTGCAGATACGCAGTATTTT.

This clonotype came up once. This chain joins TRBV7-3 and TRBJ2-7; the D gene is possibly TRBD1 (6 bases). The CDR3 contains 13 residues. The germline V gene has CDR1 SGHTA and CDR2 FQGTGA. V lost 10 bases and J 3 bases, leaving 16 bases between the germline ends. The CDR3 region is CAIPGTPFYEQYF. DNA of the CDR3: TGTGCCATCCCCGGGACACCCTTCTACGAGCAGTACTTC. The entire variable domain, with the rest obtained from reference TRBV7-3 and TRBJ2-7, is as follows: GAGVSQTPSNKVTEKGKYVELRCDPISGHTALYWYRQSLGQGPEFLIYFQGTGAADDSGLPNDRFFAVRPEGSVSTLKIQRTERGDSAVYLCAIPGTPFYEQYFGPGTRLTVT.

The chain carries TRBV7-8 and TRBJ2-7, with TRBD2 matching over 14 bases. The V and J ends lost 5 bases and 9 bases, in that order; junction bases with no gene match: 6. CDR1 is SGHVS, CDR2 FQNEAQ, per germline. This CDR3 comprises 14 residues. CDR3 nucleotide sequence: TGTGCCAGCAGCCAGACTAGCGGGAGGGCCGTGCAGTACTTC. Amino acids: CASSQTSGRAVQYF.

The J gene is TRBJ2-5, the V gene TRBV2; D unclear. Germline CDR1 reads SNHLY; CDR2 reads FYNNEI. The CDR3 extends over 14 amino acids. The V end was cut by 6 bases, the J end by 5 bases, with 16 bases between. The CDR3 DNA sequence: TGTGCCAGCAGCTCCGTGGATGAGGCGGAGACCCAGTACTTC. Encoded protein: CASSSVDEAETQYF.

The chain carries TRBV15 and TRBJ2-7; D ambiguous. Trimming took off 5 bases at V and 4 bases at J, with 15 bases between the two ends. The CDR3 length is 14 residues. Germline assignment: CDR1 LNHNV and CDR2 YYDKDF (reference sequence). CDR3 protein: CATSGRGTSYEQYF. CDR3 in DNA: TGTGCCACCAGCGGCCGAGGCACATCATACGAGCAGTACTTC.

This rearrangement joins TRBV27 to TRBJ2-2, with D perhaps matching TRBD1 (5 bases). Trimming stripped 5 bases from V and 8 bases from J, with 9 bases between. CDR1 is MNHEY and CDR2 is SMNVEV in the germline V gene (reference sequence). This CDR3 has 12 amino acids. CDR3 DNA sequence: TGTGCCAGCAGTCAGGGTCGTGGGGAGCTGTTTTTT. As protein: CASSQGRGELFF.

V usage is TRBV3-1 and J usage is TRBJ2-1; D gene uncertain. The CDR3 consists of 11 residues. CDR1 is LGHDT and CDR2 is YNNKEL in the germline V gene (reference sequence). Trimming pared 1 base from V and 9 bases from J, leaving 4 bases between. DNA of the CDR3: TGTGCCAGCAGCCAAGCGCGTGAGCAGTTCTTC. Encoded protein: CASSQAREQFF.

The chain combines TRBV19 with TRBJ1-5; the D is unclear. This CDR3 comprises 13 residues. V was shortened by 5 bases and J by 5 bases, with 10 bases between the two germline ends. The germline V gene has CDR1 LNHDA and CDR2 SQIVND (reference sequence). The CDR3 DNA follows: TGTGCCAGTAGTTCGACTGACCATCAGCCCCAGCATTTT. Its translation is CASSSTDHQPQHF.

The chain employs TRBV20-1 and TRBJ2-7, with 8 bases identical to TRBD2. The CDR3 is made up of 15 amino acids. Per germline, CDR1 DFQATT and CDR2 SNEGSKA (reference sequence). The junction had 10 bases not matched to a gene; V was cut back by 1 base and J by 5 bases. The CDR3 DNA reads as TGCAGTGCTAGAGGCCCGGGGACTAGTCTGCACGAGCAGTACTTC. Protein: CSARGPGTSLHEQYF.

V usage is TRBV15 and J usage is TRBJ1-6; unclear D gene. The CDR3 spans 15 residues. The V end was cut by 0 bases, the J end by 4 bases, with 7 bases between. Germline-derived CDR1 and CDR2 are LNHNV and YYDKDF (reference sequence). CDR3 coding DNA: TGTGCCACCAGCAGAGATAATTCGTATAATTCACCCCTCCACTTT. Its translation is CATSRDNSYNSPLHF.